Below are 24 T cell receptor beta chains sequenced from a single sample in a study of graft-versus-host responses after intestinal transplantation. The authors combined some 200,000 CFSE-labeled responder cells with some 200,000 irradiated, violet-dye-labeled stimulator cells in plates. TCRdb keeps only in-frame clones here, not all; method: immunoSEQ multiplex PCR. The data hold a few thousand clones, with less than 45% observed a single time. Sequenced here: alloreactive CD8+ T cells from a mixed lymphocyte reaction culture, sampled before transplantation. Subset in this sample: CFSE-low proliferating T cells sorted from roughly six-day pre-transplant mixed lymphocyte reaction (GvH or HvG direction). The receptor set was obtained from a human patient who was an organ donor for intestinal transplantation.

In this sample, this clone turned up a few times. The chain employs TRBV27 and TRBJ1-2, with 11 bases lining up with TRBD1. The germline gives CDR1 MNHEY, CDR2 SMNVEV (reference sequence). Unmatched junction bases numbered 4, after V lost 0 bases and J lost 4 bases. The CDR3 has 16 amino acids. Here the CDR3 reads CASSLSRTGGSYGYTF. Here the CDR3 DNA reads TGTGCCAGCAGTTTATCCAGGACAGGGGGCAGCTATGGCTACACCTTC.

CDR3 in amino acids: CSVVVWAGEQYF. CDR3 nucleotide sequence: TGCAGCGTTGTGGTCTGGGCAGGCGAGCAGTACTTC. The V and J genes are TRBV29-1 and TRBJ2-7; D is unclear. V was clipped by 4 bases and J by 6 bases, with 13 bases between them. The germline gives CDR1 SQVTM, CDR2 ANQGSEA. The length of the CDR3 is 12 residues.

The chain carries TRBV29-1 and TRBJ1-2; maybe TRBD1 (6 bases). The CDR3 loop spans 13 amino acids. Germline V gene sequence: CDR1 SQVTM, CDR2 ANQGSEA. The V gene lost 4 bases and the J gene lost 4 bases, with 13 bases spanning the gap. The DNA of the CDR3 is TGCAGCGTTGGACAGGAGGGCCCCTATGGCTACACCTTC. Protein: CSVGQEGPYGYTF.

The CDR3 here is CASSAGDSYNSPLHF. The CDR3 region has the DNA TGTGCCAGCAGCGCAGGGGATTCCTATAATTCACCCCTCCACTTT. The V call is TRBV5-7, the J call TRBJ1-6; the D gene is possibly TRBD1 (6 bases). TRBV5-7 counts as an open reading frame of uncertain function. Trimming left V 4 bases short and J 1 base short, with 9 bases between. CDR3 length: 15 residues.

The CDR3 DNA follows: TGTGCCAGCAGAGGGGTAGCTTTCTTT. It codes for CASRGVAFF. The chain combines TRBV6-5 with TRBJ1-1; TRBD1 is a possible D gene (5 bases). From germline, CDR1 is MNHEY and CDR2 SVGAGI. The CDR3 contains 9 residues. V lost 6 bases, J lost 10 bases, and 6 bases lay in between.

The V call is TRBV5-1, the J call TRBJ2-3, with 11 bases matching TRBD2. V shed 0 bases, J shed 11 bases, and the junction held 5 bases outside the gene matches. The CDR3 runs to 14 residues. In germline, CDR1 is SGHRS, CDR2 YFSETQ. CDR3 nucleotide sequence: TGCGCCAGCAGCTTGGATCTAGCGGGGGGTCTGCAGTATTTT. It translates to CASSLDLAGGLQYF.

J is TRBJ1-2 and V is TRBV28; D unresolved. Deletions cut 3 bases from V and 3 bases from J, with 20 bases between. Germline CDR1 and CDR2: MDHEN and SYDVKM. CDR3 length: 17 residues. The CDR3 DNA reads TGTGCCAGCAGTTTGTTGACGATTCCATTCGGAGACTATGGCTACACCTTC. It encodes CASSLLTIPFGDYGYTF.

This rearrangement joins TRBV28 to TRBJ1-5, with D hard to call. Germline CDR1 reads MDHEN; CDR2 reads SYDVKM. Trimming left V 4 bases short and J 4 bases short, with 8 bases between. The CDR3 extends over 13 amino acids. The CDR3 protein is CASSWEINQPQHF. The CDR3 coding sequence is TGTGCCAGCAGTTGGGAAATTAATCAGCCCCAGCATTTT.

The chain recombines TRBV4-1 with TRBJ1-1; D is perhaps TRBD1 (5 bases). This CDR3 has 12 amino acids. CDR1 and CDR2 (germline): MGHRA, YSYEKL. Trimming removed 1 base from V and 7 bases from J, with 7 bases in between. CDR3 nucleotide sequence: TGCGCCAGCAGCCAAGCTGGGGGTGAAGCTTTCTTT. Its translation: CASSQAGGEAFF.

The CDR3 DNA reads TGTGCCAGCAGCCATCGGTTAGGCTACACAATTCGCACTGAAGCTTTCTTT. Its translation: CASSHRLGYTIRTEAFF. The chain links TRBV21-1 to TRBJ1-1. TRBV21-1 is a pseudogene. The CDR3 spans 17 residues.

This clone is judged large. Other DNA sequences in the same sample also yield this CDR3. V and J are TRBV19 and TRBJ1-5, with D unresolved. The CDR3 is 14 amino acids. Trimming removed 3 bases from V and 4 bases from J, with 10 bases in between. Per the germline V gene, CDR1 is LNHDA and CDR2 is SQIVND (reference sequence). CDR3 in amino acids: CASSISSSNQPQHF. The CDR3 DNA is TGTGCCAGTAGTATCAGTTCCTCAAATCAGCCCCAGCATTTT.

This clone has only a few counts. J is TRBJ2-7 and V is TRBV4-3; D might be TRBD1 or TRBD2, each matching 6 bases. Trimming removed 1 base at V and 6 bases at J, with 13 bases between. CDR1 LGHNA and CDR2 YSLEER come from the germline V gene. The CDR3 runs to 14 residues. CDR3 nucleotides: TGCGCCAGCAGCCAAGTTGGGGGGCCCGGCGAGCAGTACTTC. Amino acids: CASSQVGGPGEQYF.

The chain joins TRBV28 to TRBJ1-1; 11 positions match TRBD1. The CDR3 is 12 residues long. Germline CDR1 is MDHEN and CDR2 is SYDVKM. V was pared by 5 bases and J by 10 bases, with 3 bases of the junction left unmatched. DNA for the CDR3: TGTGCCAGCAGTCTCGGACAGGGGGCAGCTTTCTTT. This gives the protein CASSLGQGAAFF. The whole variable domain, remainder taken from reference TRBV28 and TRBJ1-1, is DVKVTQSSRYLVKRTGEKVFLECVQDMDHENMFWYRQDPGLGLRLIYFSYDVKMKEKGDIPEGYSVSREKKERFSLILESASTNQTSMYLCASSLGQGAAFFGQGTRLTVV.

V usage is TRBV27 and J usage is TRBJ2-7, with TRBD2 matching 10 bases. Trimming cost V 0 bases and J 3 bases; bases outside gene matches: 2. CDR1 is MNHEY and CDR2 is SMNVEV in the germline V gene (reference sequence). The CDR3 totals 15 residues. Written as DNA, the CDR3 is TGTGCCAGCAGTTTATCTAGCGGGGGGCACTACGAGCAGTACTTC. It is translated as CASSLSSGGHYEQYF.

This chain links TRBV30 with TRBJ1-3; no reliable D call. From germline, CDR1 is GTSNPN and CDR2 SVGIG (reference sequence). The CDR3 totals 11 residues. V lost 7 bases and J 8 bases, leaving 12 bases between the germline ends. CDR3 amino acids: CALGVLDTIYF. The CDR3 nucleotides read TGTGCCTTGGGAGTTCTAGACACCATATATTTT.

This clone was recorded a few times. One junction end does not reproduce the germline sequence, and a read error may be involved. The gene calls are TRBV10-3 and TRBJ2-7, with a tentative D call TRBD1 (5 bases). Germline loops: CDR1 ENHRY, CDR2 SYGVKD. The CDR3 sequence is 16 residues long. The CDR3 DNA follows: TGTGCCAGCAGTTACTCGAGCCAGGGTATGGGCTACGAGCAGTACTTC. This translates into CASSYSSQGMGYEQYF.

The gene calls are TRBV4-1 and TRBJ1-2; D ambiguous. Between the trimmed V and J ends, which lost 1 base and 8 bases, there was a span of 14 bases. Germline values: CDR1 MGHRA, CDR2 YSYEKL. This CDR3 has 14 residues. As DNA, the CDR3 is TGCGCCAGCAGCCAAGGTATGGGTAGAGGGGGCTACACCTTC. It codes for CASSQGMGRGGYTF.

This clone was found a few times. The chain employs TRBV2 and TRBJ2-3; possible D gene TRBD1, 7 bases. V was clipped by 5 bases and J by 1 base, with 10 bases between them. The CDR3 is 14 amino acids. Per the germline V gene, CDR1 is SNHLY and CDR2 is FYNNEI. The chain's CDR3 is CASSFRGGTDTQYF. For the CDR3, the DNA is TGTGCCAGCAGTTTCAGGGGGGGCACAGATACGCAGTATTTT. Drawing the rest from reference TRBV2 and TRBJ2-3, the complete variable domain is EPEVTQTPSHQVTQMGQEVILRCVPISNHLYFYWYRQILGQKVEFLVSFYNNEISEKSEIFDDQFSVERPDGSNFTLKIRSTKLEDSAMYFCASSFRGGTDTQYFGPGTRLTVL.

Only a few counts were recorded for this clone. V is TRBV4-1 and J is TRBJ2-2; D possibly corresponds to TRBD2 (6 bases). The CDR3 is 15 residues long. The V gene lost 0 bases and the J gene lost 7 bases, with 12 bases spanning the gap. Per the germline V gene, CDR1 is MGHRA and CDR2 is YSYEKL. The CDR3 is CASSQDGGSGGELFF. In DNA form, the CDR3 reads TGCGCCAGCAGCCAAGACGGAGGGTCTGGCGGGGAGCTGTTTTTT.

V and J are TRBV6-4 and TRBJ2-1; D call uncertain. The CDR3 totals 16 residues. Trimming cost V 4 bases and J 0 bases, with 13 bases left between them. The germline V gene has CDR1 MRHNA and CDR2 SNTAGT. In DNA form, the CDR3 reads TGTGCCAGCAGTGCTATCCCCGAGAGCTCCTACAATGAGCAGTTCTTC. Amino acid sequence: CASSAIPESSYNEQFF.

In this sample, this clone turned up a few times. The chain couples TRBV19 to TRBJ2-3; no firm D call. The germline gives CDR1 LNHDA, CDR2 SQIVND (reference sequence). There are 13 residues in the CDR3. Trimming removed 7 bases from V and 0 bases from J, with 8 bases in between. The CDR3, as DNA: TGTGCCAGTATGGGTCGGAGCACAGATACGCAGTATTTT. Its protein product is CASMGRSTDTQYF.

The CDR3 nucleotides are TGTGCCAGCAGTTTTAGCTCTGGACAGGGAAATCAGCCCCAGCATTTT. Protein sequence: CASSFSSGQGNQPQHF. The chain recombines TRBV27 with TRBJ1-5; 8 bases match TRBD1. The CDR3 contains 16 residues. V dropped 3 bases and J dropped 4; count of bases not matched to a gene: 8. Germline loops: CDR1 MNHEY, CDR2 SMNVEV (reference sequence).

The J gene is TRBJ2-2, the V gene TRBV6-6; D might be TRBD2 (7 bases). The germline V gene has CDR1 MNHNY and CDR2 SVGAGI (reference sequence). The CDR3 has 15 residues. V gave up 2 bases and J gave up 6 bases, with 13 bases separating them. The CDR3 DNA reads TGTGCCAGCAGTTACGGGGGGGGCCGGGCCGGGGAGCTGTTTTTT. This translates into CASSYGGGRAGELFF.

This clone is classed as large. The chain recombines TRBV7-2 with TRBJ1-6; 7 bases fit TRBD1. Trimming removed 5 bases from V and 0 bases from J; junction bases left unmatched: 7. This CDR3 spans 17 amino acids. Germline V lookup: CDR1 SGHTA, CDR2 FQGNSA. The CDR3 is CASSPGTESSYNSPLHF. CDR3 DNA sequence: TGTGCCAGCAGCCCCGGGACAGAAAGCTCCTATAATTCACCCCTCCACTTT.